One and the same sample provided the 25 T cell receptor beta chains below, sequenced in a study of T cells in Graves' hyperthyroidism and ophthalmopathy. TCR beta CDR3 sequences were amplified from RNA transcripts. The HTBI primer set served for first-round RT-PCR of the TCR CDR3. TCRdb recomputed calls from the multiplex PCR reads with MiXCR, one row per CDR3 protein. Counted here are about 720,000 distinct CDR3 sequences, 15% to 20% occurring once; the ten biggest clones make up approximately 16%. The material sequenced was blood. The receptor set was obtained from a woman aged 45-65 years with Graves' hyperthyroidism that later progressed to Graves' ophthalmopathy.

CDR3 region: CASSLVAGAKNIQYF. CDR3 nucleotides: TGTGCCAGCAGCTTAGTCGCGGGAGCCAAAAACATTCAGTACTTC. The V call is TRBV13, the J call TRBJ2-4; perhaps TRBD2 as D (5 bases). In germline, CDR1 is PRHDT, CDR2 FYEKMQ (reference sequence). The CDR3 extends over 15 amino acids. Trimming left V 1 base short and J 0 bases short, with 7 bases between.

In this sample, this clonotype turned up a few times. This is likely a read error, given that the CDR3 carries no conserved phenylalanine or tryptophan at its end. The rearrangement joins TRBV5-4 to TRBJ1-1, with 10 bases aligning to TRBD1. The trim removed 6 bases at V and 3 bases at J, leaving 5 bases unmatched. The CDR3 has 14 amino acids. The germline V gene encodes CDR1 SGHNT and CDR2 YYREEE (reference sequence). This CDR3 is CASITGTGDTEAFL. The CDR3 DNA reads as TGTGCCAGCATCACCGGGACAGGGGACACTGAAGCTTTCCTT.

The V and J genes are TRBV27 and TRBJ2-3, with unresolved D. Germline loops: CDR1 MNHEY, CDR2 SMNVEV (reference sequence). Trimming pared 5 bases from V and 4 bases from J, leaving 10 bases between. This CDR3 is built from 13 residues. The CDR3: CASSPYTADTQYF. DNA for the CDR3: TGTGCCAGCAGTCCTTACACCGCAGATACGCAGTATTTT.

This clonotype was observed a few times. DNA for the CDR3: TGTGCCAGCAGCGTAGCTCGGGACAGGGGGCGGGGGAACACTGAAGCTTTCTTT. This gives the protein CASSVARDRGRGNTEAFF. The chain carries TRBV9 and TRBJ1-1, with 12 bases matching TRBD1. After removal of 0 bases from V and 1 base from J, the junction contained 7 bases not matched to a gene. From germline, CDR1 is SGDLS and CDR2 YYNGEE. CDR3 length equals 18 residues. The full variable domain, its missing parts supplied by reference TRBV9 and TRBJ1-1, is DSGVTQTPKHLITATGQRVTLRCSPRSGDLSVYWYQQSLDQGLQFLIQYYNGEERAKGNILERFSAQQFPDLHSELNLSSLELGDSALYFCASSVARDRGRGNTEAFFGQGTRLTVV.

V gene TRBV10-3 combines with J gene TRBJ2-3; 10 bases are shared with TRBD2. The length of the CDR3 is 15 residues. With V trimmed by 10 bases and J by 1 base, 8 bases remained unmatched. Germline CDR1 and CDR2: ENHRY and SYGVKD. CDR3 protein: CATAGTSGGTDTQYF. CDR3 bases: TGTGCCACCGCTGGAACTAGCGGGGGCACAGATACGCAGTATTTT.

This clonotype was seen only a few times. The chain recombines TRBV5-5 with TRBJ2-5; maybe TRBD1 (5 bases). Germline V gene lookup returns CDR1 SGHKS and CDR2 YYEKEE (reference sequence). The CDR3 loop spans 15 amino acids. Trimming removed 0 bases from V and 0 bases from J, with 9 bases in between. The CDR3 loop reads CASSLDRQYQETQYF. CDR3 coding DNA: TGTGCCAGCAGCTTGGACAGGCAGTACCAAGAGACCCAGTACTTC.

This clonotype was seen a few times. This sequence joins TRBV2 and TRBJ2-1; no definite D call. The V end lost 2 bases, the J end lost 7 bases, and 6 bases lay between the germline ends. The CDR3 is made up of 12 amino acids. Germline V gene sequence: CDR1 SNHLY, CDR2 FYNNEI. The CDR3 protein is CASSELSNEQFF. The CDR3 nucleotides are TGTGCCAGCAGTGAACTCTCGAATGAGCAGTTCTTC.

The V gene is TRBV2, the J gene TRBJ1-5, with D possibly matching TRBD1 (5 bases). Germline V gene lookup returns CDR1 SNHLY and CDR2 FYNNEI. Between the trimmed V and J ends, which lost 8 bases and 4 bases, there was a span of 15 bases. The CDR3 covers 14 residues. In nucleotides, the CDR3 is TGTGCCAGCTCCGGGACTCGGCCTAATCAGCCCCAGCATTTT. Amino acids: CASSGTRPNQPQHF.

The V gene is TRBV7-8, the J gene TRBJ2-1; D possibly matches TRBD1 or TRBD2 (5 bases each). The length of the CDR3 is 13 residues. The V gene's germline CDR1 is SGHVS and CDR2 FQNEAQ. Deletions cut 2 bases from V and 6 bases from J, with 8 bases between. DNA for the CDR3: TGTGCCAGCAGCTTAAAGGGACCCAATGAGCAGTTCTTC. It translates to CASSLKGPNEQFF. Full variable domain (remainder filled in from reference TRBV7-8 and TRBJ2-1): GAGVSQSPRYKVAKRGQDVALRCDPISGHVSLFWYQQALGQGPEFLTYFQNEAQLDKSGLPSDRFFAERPEGSVSTLKIQRTQQEDSAVYLCASSLKGPNEQFFGPGTRLTVL.

This clonotype was seen at least ten times. The gene calls are TRBV5-1 and TRBJ2-1; TRBD1 aligns across 12 bases. The V gene's germline CDR1 is SGHRS and CDR2 YFSETQ. V lost 4 bases to trimming and J lost 7 bases; unmatched junction nucleotides: 12. The CDR3 is 17 residues long. The CDR3 region is CASSELPGQGASNEQFF. The CDR3 DNA reads TGCGCCAGCAGCGAACTTCCGGGACAGGGGGCGTCAAATGAGCAGTTCTTC.

This chain links TRBV30 with TRBJ1-5; D might be TRBD1 (6 bases). CDR3 length: 13 residues. Per the germline V gene, CDR1 is GTSNPN and CDR2 is SVGIG (reference sequence). V lost 4 bases and J 6 bases, leaving 13 bases between the germline ends. The CDR3 nucleotides are TGTGCCTGGACCGGGGGGGCCCTTCAGCCCCAGCATTTT. Translated, it gives CAWTGGALQPQHF. Full variable domain (outside the CDR3, taken from reference TRBV30 and TRBJ1-5): SQTIHQWPATLVQPVGSPLSLECTVEGTSNPNLYWYRQAAGRGLQLLFYSVGIGQISSEVPQNLSASRPQDRQFILSSKKLLLSDSGFYLCAWTGGALQPQHFGDGTRLSIL.

J is TRBJ1-2 and V is TRBV6-4, with TRBD1 identical over 7 bases. The CDR3 runs to 15 residues. Germline assignment: CDR1 MRHNA and CDR2 SNTAGT. Losses at the gene ends were 5 bases for V and 4 bases for J; bases not matched to a gene: 10. CDR3 region: CASSREGAGFYGYTF. In nucleotides, the CDR3 is TGTGCCAGCAGTCGTGAGGGGGCGGGATTCTATGGCTACACCTTC.

This clonotype was picked up many times. The genes are TRBV11-2 and TRBJ2-3; 11 bases align to TRBD2. The junction had 11 bases not matched to a gene; V was cut back by 1 base and J by 5 bases. CDR1 is SGHAT, CDR2 FQNNGV, per germline. The CDR3 is 18 residues long. This CDR3 reads CASSLVPLAGGFLDTQYF. For the CDR3, the DNA is TGTGCCAGCAGCTTAGTGCCGTTAGCGGGGGGGTTCCTAGATACGCAGTATTTT.

The sample holds a few counts of this clonotype. The J gene is TRBJ2-3, the V gene TRBV15; TRBD2 agrees at 8 bases. The CDR3 length is 16 residues. J gave up 4 bases and V 1 base, and 7 bases lay outside the gene matches. Germline values: CDR1 LNHNV, CDR2 YYDKDF (reference sequence). CDR3 region: CATSRVPGGGPDTQYF. CDR3 nucleotide sequence: TGTGCCACCAGCAGAGTCCCCGGGGGGGGCCCAGATACGCAGTATTTT.

In its sample, this clonotype was seen a few times. The V call is TRBV29-1, the J call TRBJ2-1; maybe TRBD2 (6 bases). Germline V gene lookup returns CDR1 SQVTM and CDR2 ANQGSEA. CDR3 size: 13 residues. V dropped 6 bases and J dropped 5 bases, with 14 bases sitting between them. The CDR3 nucleotides are TGCAGCGTAAGGGACGGGGGAGACAATGAGCAGTTCTTC. Translating gives CSVRDGGDNEQFF.

This clonotype was counted only a few times. V usage is TRBV20-1 and J usage is TRBJ1-1; a weak D match, TRBD1 (6 bases). The CDR3 contains 13 residues. Germline V gene data show CDR1 as DFQATT and CDR2 as SNEGSKA (reference sequence). V was trimmed by 6 bases and J by 3 bases, leaving 14 bases between them. CDR3 bases: TGCAGTGCCGAGGGGGATGTGGACACTGAAGCTTTCTTT. Translated, it gives CSAEGDVDTEAFF.

This clonotype appeared many times. The J gene is TRBJ2-3, the V gene TRBV7-2; D is unclear. Trimming shortened V by 5 bases and J by 4 bases, and 16 bases separated the two germline ends. The CDR3 has 15 amino acids. CDR1 SGHTA and CDR2 FQGNSA come from the germline V gene. In nucleotides, the CDR3 is TGTGCCAGCAGCCCCACGCAGGTGGCGGCAGATACGCAGTATTTT. Its translation is CASSPTQVAADTQYF.

The J gene is TRBJ1-2, the V gene TRBV6-5; 8 bases map to TRBD1. Germline values: CDR1 MNHEY, CDR2 SVGAGI. The CDR3 runs to 13 residues. The V segment lost 0 bases and the J segment 8 bases; nucleotides outside the gene matches: 2. The CDR3 nucleotides read TGTGCCAGCAGTTACTCCGACAGGGGAGGCTACACCTTC. Amino acids: CASSYSDRGGYTF.

This clonotype was detected only a few times. The gene calls are TRBV3-1 and TRBJ2-1; a weak D match, TRBD2 (7 bases). Germline V gene lookup returns CDR1 LGHDT and CDR2 YNNKEL (reference sequence). V gave up 10 bases and J gave up 6 bases, with 19 bases separating them. The CDR3 spans 14 residues. The CDR3 sequence is CAISEPAGANEQFF. The CDR3 bases are TGTGCCATCAGTGAGCCCGCGGGGGCCAATGAGCAGTTCTTC.

The chain recombines TRBV5-4 with TRBJ2-1; 10 bases align to TRBD1. The CDR3 extends over 15 amino acids. Germline V gene sequence: CDR1 SGHNT, CDR2 YYREEE (reference sequence). The J segment lost 6 bases and the V segment lost 2 bases, leaving 5 bases of the junction unmatched. In DNA, the CDR3 is TGTGCCAGCAGCTTCGAGGACAGGGGGGTCAATGAGCAGTTCTTC. It translates to CASSFEDRGVNEQFF.

Of note for this clonotype: With a much larger clone just one base away, this may be a read error. The chain combines TRBV3-1 with TRBJ1-5, with TRBD1 identical over 9 bases. J lost 6 bases, V lost 2 bases, and 5 bases had no gene match. From germline, CDR1 is LGHDT and CDR2 YNNKEL (reference sequence). CDR3 length: 15 amino acids. DNA of the CDR3: TGTGCCAGCAGCCAAAGGACAGGGGCCATTCAGCCCCAGCATTTT. Translating gives CASSQRTGAIQPQHF.

The chain links TRBV20-1 to TRBJ1-6, with a tentative D call TRBD1 (6 bases). Germline V gives CDR1 DFQATT, CDR2 SNEGSKA (reference sequence). V gave up 4 bases and J gave up 0 bases, with 7 bases separating them. The CDR3 spans 14 residues. This CDR3 reads CSATDSSYNSPLHF. CDR3 coding DNA: TGCAGTGCTACGGACAGCTCCTATAATTCACCCCTCCACTTT.

This clonotype was detected ten times or more. This chain joins TRBV20-1 and TRBJ1-2; D call uncertain. Germline-derived CDR1 and CDR2 are DFQATT and SNEGSKA (reference sequence). V shed 0 bases and J shed 2 bases, with 16 bases lying between them. The CDR3 runs to 16 residues. As DNA, the CDR3 is TGCAGTGCTAGAGATGTATTCGGCCGAATGAACTATGGCTACACCTTC. Protein: CSARDVFGRMNYGYTF.

The chain joins TRBV5-1 to TRBJ1-4; 11 bases agree with TRBD1. CDR3 length equals 17 residues. J gave up 5 bases and V 4 bases, and 10 bases lay outside the gene matches. Germline lookup yields CDR1 SGHRS and CDR2 YFSETQ. The CDR3 loop is CASSTQPDRGRNEKLFF. The CDR3 nucleotides read TGCGCCAGCAGCACTCAACCGGACAGGGGGCGAAATGAAAAACTGTTTTTT.

This clonotype was recorded a few times. This chain links TRBV7-8 with TRBJ1-2; D not resolved. Germline V gene lookup returns CDR1 SGHVS and CDR2 FQNEAQ. CDR3 size: 14 residues. Trimming pared 2 bases from V and 4 bases from J, leaving 11 bases between. The CDR3 spells CASSLSRQTYGYTF. CDR3 in DNA: TGTGCCAGCAGCTTATCCCGGCAAACCTATGGCTACACCTTC.